The rows below give T cell receptor beta chains drawn from one sample of a study of post-analysis software for immune sequencing data. Using its own MiXCR run on the PCR reads, TCRdb lists one record per CDR3 protein. The repertoire holds 450,000 to 700,000 distinct CDR3 sequences, with roughly 40% as singletons. Sequencing was performed on blood. These receptors were collected from a girl aged 5 to 17 with multiple sclerosis. CDR3s include the opening cysteine and the closing phenylalanine or tryptophan. A D gene is named only where the DNA matches it firmly. Where a row states a size, it is once, few, many or the class of an expanded clone; other rows omit it.

- | once | TRBJ2-5 | TRBV13 | CASSLAAEEMYQETQYF | TGTGCCAGCAGCTTAGCTGCGGAGGAAATGTACCAAGAGACCCAGTACTTC
TRBD1 | - | TRBJ1-6 | TRBV12-3/TRBV12-4 | CASSPPGQANSPLHF | TGTGCCAGCAGTCCCCCGGGACAGGCCAATTCACCCCTCCACTTT
TRBD1 | - | TRBJ2-7 | TRBV4-1 | CASSPLGQDYEQYF | TGCGCCAGCAGCCCACTGGGACAGGACTACGAGCAGTACTTC
TRBD2 | - | TRBJ2-3 | TRBV12-3/TRBV12-4 | CASSSGIGDTQYF | TGTGCCAGCAGTAGCGGGATTGGGGATACGCAGTATTTT
- | - | TRBJ1-5 | TRBV9 | CASSRGLIAGQPQHF | TGTGCCAGCAGCCGGGGGCTAATAGCGGGTCAGCCCCAGCATTTT
- | few | TRBJ2-6 | TRBV13 | CASSSPITISGANVLTF | TGTGCCAGCAGCTCGCCCATAACTATCTCTGGGGCCAACGTCCTGACTTTC
- | - | TRBJ1-1 | TRBV7-2 | CASSLAGGRTYTEAFF | TGTGCCAGCAGCTTAGCCGGTGGCAGAACTTACACTGAAGCTTTCTTT
- | many | TRBJ2-7 | TRBV5-1 | CASSFNGGGEQYF | TGCGCCAGCAGCTTCAATGGGGGCGGAGAGCAGTACTTC
- | - | TRBJ1-6 | TRBV3-1 | CASSQGGESPLHF | TGTGCCAGCAGCCAAGGGGGCGAGTCACCCCTCCACTTT
- | many | TRBJ2-3 | TRBV2 | CASSEEVAGATDTQYF | TGTGCCAGCAGTGAAGAAGTGGCAGGGGCGACAGATACGCAGTATTTT
- | - | TRBJ2-7 | TRBV7-9 | CASGPVRDTAYEQYF | TGTGCCAGCGGCCCCGTCCGGGACACCGCCTACGAGCAGTACTTC
- | few | TRBJ2-3 | TRBV9 | CASSVGNGKAGDTQYF | TGTGCCAGCAGCGTAGGGAATGGGAAGGCGGGAGATACGCAGTATTTT
- | once | TRBJ1-4 | TRBV10-3 | CAISEGRGGEKLFF | TGTGCCATCAGTGAGGGCAGGGGAGGTGAAAAACTGTTTTTT
- | few | TRBJ2-3 | TRBV12-5 | CASGLLDTQYF | TGTGCTAGTGGTTTGTTGGATACGCAGTATTTT
TRBD2 | - | TRBJ2-3 | TRBV12-3/TRBV12-4 | CASTLLAGGLDTQYF | TGTGCCAGCACTCTCTTAGCGGGAGGGCTAGATACGCAGTATTTT
- | - | TRBJ2-3 | TRBV7-3 | CASRSGFANLSSTDTQYF | TGTGCCAGCAGATCCGGTTTTGCCAACCTTTCTAGCACAGATACGCAGTATTTT
TRBD2 | - | TRBJ2-3 | TRBV12-3/TRBV12-4 | CASSFQVAGAAADTQYF | TGTGCCAGCAGTTTCCAGGTAGCGGGAGCTGCGGCAGATACGCAGTATTTT
- | - | TRBJ2-5 | TRBV6-6 | CASTTQGWGTQYF | TGTGCCAGCACTACCCAGGGATGGGGGACCCAGTACTTC
- | - | TRBJ1-2 | TRBV18 | CASSPQGNGGMCYGYTF | TGTGCCAGCTCACCACAGGGGAACGGGGGAATGTGCTATGGCTACACCTTC
- | - | TRBJ1-1 | TRBV7-6 | CASSGRDNDREAFF | TGTGCCAGCAGCGGCAGGGACAACGACCGGGAAGCTTTCTTT
- | few | TRBJ2-1 | TRBV12-3/TRBV12-4 | CASSRSGSGRFAEQFF | TGTGCCAGCAGCCGCTCCGGTTCGGGCCGGTTTGCTGAGCAGTTCTTC
- | - | TRBJ1-1 | TRBV7-9 | CASSLAWTAEAFF | TGTGCCAGCAGCTTAGCCTGGACAGCTGAAGCTTTCTTT
TRBD2 | - | TRBJ2-1 | TRBV10-3 | CAIRGAGNSSYNEQFF | TGTGCCATCAGGGGAGCGGGAAACAGCTCCTACAATGAGCAGTTCTTC
TRBD2 | - | TRBJ2-5 | TRBV9 | CASSETSGGAGVETQYF | TGTGCCAGCAGCGAAACTAGCGGGGGGGCCGGAGTAGAGACCCAGTACTTC
- | - | TRBJ2-5 | TRBV5-6 | CASSQIDGGAETQYF | TGTGCCAGCAGCCAGATCGATGGGGGCGCAGAGACCCAGTACTTC
TRBD1 | - | TRBJ1-2 | TRBV11-2 | CASSSPSGGNLYGYTF | TGTGCCAGCAGCTCTCCATCAGGGGGAAATCTCTATGGCTACACCTTC
TRBD1 | - | TRBJ2-7 | TRBV12-3/TRBV12-4 | CASSSPDRWEQYF | TGTGCCAGCAGTTCCCCGGACAGGTGGGAGCAGTACTTC
- | few | TRBJ1-6 | TRBV5-1 | CASSLAEWDSPLHF | TGCGCCAGCAGCTTGGCCGAGTGGGATTCACCCCTCCACTTT
- | - | TRBJ2-3 | TRBV7-8 | CASSLRRVSTDTQYF | TGTGCCAGCAGCTTACGCAGAGTCAGCACAGATACGCAGTATTTT
- | - | TRBJ2-7 | TRBV10-3 | CAIQGEGTYEQYF | TGTGCCATACAAGGGGAAGGGACCTACGAGCAGTACTTC
- | once | TRBJ1-2 | TRBV7-9 | CASITNYGYTF | TGTGCCAGCATCACTAACTATGGCTACACCTTC
- | - | TRBJ1-4 | TRBV12-3/TRBV12-4 | CASSFPRDEKLFF | TGTGCCAGCAGTTTCCCAAGGGATGAAAAACTGTTTTTT
TRBD1 | few | TRBJ2-5 | TRBV3-1 | CASSQDIRTGGLQETQYF | TGTGCCAGCAGCCAAGATATTAGGACAGGGGGCCTCCAAGAGACCCAGTACTTC
- | many | TRBJ2-7 | TRBV5-1 | CASRRDSYEQYF | TGTGCCAGCCGGAGAGACTCCTACGAGCAGTACTTC
- | - | TRBJ2-7 | TRBV12-3/TRBV12-4 | CASSLSHRDSYEQYF | TGTGCCAGCAGTTTATCCCACAGGGACTCCTACGAGCAGTACTTC
- | - | TRBJ2-5 | TRBV4-1 | CASSPWDSRGAQYF | TGCGCCAGCAGTCCTTGGGACTCCAGAGGGGCCCAGTACTTC
- | - | TRBJ2-7 | TRBV27 | CASSLSGVPYEQYF | TGTGCCAGCAGTTTATCGGGAGTCCCCTACGAGCAGTACTTC
TRBD2 | - | TRBJ2-1 | TRBV7-2 | CASSPRTSGRQFGTEQFF | TGTGCCAGCAGCCCACGGACTAGCGGGAGGCAATTTGGTACTGAGCAGTTCTTC
- | few | TRBJ1-6 | TRBV5-1 | CASSSTGSQTNSPLHF | TGCGCCAGCAGTTCGACAGGCTCGCAGACGAATTCACCCCTCCACTTT
TRBD1 | - | TRBJ1-2 | TRBV20-1 | CSADRGLSNYGYTF | TGCAGTGCGGACAGGGGGCTCTCTAACTATGGCTACACCTTC
- | few | TRBJ2-4 | TRBV4-1 | CASSQDLGEAKNIQYF | TGCGCCAGCAGCCAAGATCTGGGGGAAGCCAAAAACATTCAGTACTTC
- | once | TRBJ1-1 | TRBV12-3/TRBV12-4 | CASSYGGTGAFF | TGTGCCAGCAGTTATGGGGGAACTGGAGCTTTCTTT
- | - | TRBJ1-2 | TRBV6-5 | CASRIGQNGYTF | TGTGCCAGCCGAATAGGGCAAAACGGCTACACCTTC
TRBD1 | - | TRBJ2-5 | TRBV7-2 | CASSFTGTGVRETQDF | TGTGCCAGCAGCTTTACCGGGACAGGGGTACGAGAGACCCAGGACTTC
- | - | TRBJ1-2 | TRBV7-9 | CASSLDLGRTNYGYTF | TGTGCCAGCAGCTTAGACCTGGGACGTACTAACTATGGCTACACCTTC
TRBD2 | few | TRBJ2-3 | TRBV7-2 | CASRTSGMDTQYF | TGTGCCAGCAGAACTAGCGGGATGGATACGCAGTATTTT
- | - | TRBJ2-5 | TRBV11-1 | CASSWLTGTQETQYF | TGTGCCAGCAGCTGGCTGACAGGCACCCAAGAGACCCAGTACTTC
TRBD2 | few | TRBJ2-1 | TRBV10-3 | CAIKAGMYNEQFF | TGTGCCATCAAAGCGGGAATGTACAATGAGCAGTTCTTC
- | - | TRBJ1-1 | TRBV12-3/TRBV12-4 | CASSLGGLATEAFF | TGTGCCAGCAGCCTCGGGGGTCTGGCCACTGAAGCTTTCTTT
TRBD2 | few | TRBJ2-7 | TRBV10-3 | CAISEQAGVEQYF | TGTGCCATCAGTGAACAAGCGGGAGTCGAGCAGTACTTC
- | - | TRBJ2-3 | TRBV24-1 | CATSDLYSTDTQYF | TGTGCCACCAGTGATTTGTATAGCACAGATACGCAGTATTTT
TRBD2 | few | TRBJ2-7 | TRBV5-1 | CASSLVAGETYEQYF | TGCGCCAGCAGCTTGGTAGCGGGGGAAACTTACGAGCAGTACTTC
- | - | TRBJ2-7 | TRBV15 | CATSRDTRLGEQYF | TGTGCCACCAGCAGAGATACCAGGCTCGGGGAGCAGTACTTC